This T cell receptor (beta chain) was retrieved from a study of shared clonotypes between healthy human individuals (dated by TCRdb to the early 2020s). Regarding the complete study: Three men and a couple of women, aged 18 to 49 years, made up the cohort. For each donor, CD4 naive and CD4 memory were each run on three plates, CD8 naive on two plates, and CD8 memory on one plate. Blood TCR repertoires of five healthy adults were deeply sequenced to estimate repertoire size and the extent of clonotype sharing between individuals. Libraries were prepared and TCR repertoires were sequenced by different laboratories using diverse techniques, in order to increase sequencing depth and limit assay-specific biases. Leukapheresis yielded between about 0.9 and 10 billion PBMCs per donor. Paper-wide results and their limitations: Larger estimated clonotype richness was generally found for naive subsets than for memory subsets. The genetic and exposure-history diversity represented was limited by the small number of donors. Approximately 5% of naive CD4, around 3.6% of naive CD8, roughly 2.5% of memory CD4, and 0.35% to 0.4% of memory CD8 clonotypes were shared across several donors. Pairwise subsampling indicated that sequencing depth was expected to affect the degree of clonotype sharing among donors. Compared with non-shared clonotypes, the clonotypes found in all four sorted-subset donors had higher generation probabilities. Even with the large sequencing depth, rarefaction of the sorted-subset datasets indicated that sequencing was incomplete. Sampling was limited to blood, and TCR repertoires in tissue likely differ from TCR repertoires in blood.

About this clone: The antigen this receptor binds is unknown. No base qualities exist here, and no much larger clone lies one base off it.

Inclusive of the bounding cysteine and phenylalanine, the CDR3 is 15 residues long. The retained sequence is limited to the CDR3, 45 bases, with the frame set at the first base. Clipping removes 4 bases from V and 5 bases from J, with 6 as the unmatched junction base count. CDR1 and CDR2 are drawn from the germline V gene: SGHAT, FQNNGV. CD8 naive samples were CD45RO-negative cells positively selected for CCR7, giving a CD45RA+CCR7+ population that excluded TemRA cells. Healthy HIV-negative adults with no recently reported acute infections or vaccinations were included as donors. Every donor was a Caucasian adult living in Nashville, Tennessee, USA. Blood was collected by leukapheresis, and PBMCs were isolated by Ficoll-Histopaque density gradient centrifugation and then cryopreserved in liquid nitrogen vapor phase. Purity and quantity of every magnetically sorted T cell population were checked by analytical flow cytometry. Genomic DNA was isolated from each sorted fraction and quantified by UV absorbance on a Nanodrop 2000c.

Using the deep immunoSEQ assay, TCR CDR3 regions were amplified from genomic DNA by multiplex PCR. Extracted genomic DNA from each cell subset was spread evenly across all wells of several immunoSEQ 96-well plates, with each plate serving as a replicate. For sorted subsets, approximately 210 ng of genomic DNA, equivalent to some 30,000 T cell genomes, went into each replicate PCR. Purified libraries were quantified with a Qubit 3.0 fluorometer, sized on a Bioanalyzer 2100, and re-quantified with the KAPA Library Quantification kit. Each immunoSEQ 96-well plate was sequenced on its own single-read 150-cycle Illumina NextSeq 550 flow cell. Regarding the original processing steps: Because only junctional sequences without quality scores were contained in the immunoSEQ output, filtering matching that applied to full-length reads could not be performed. To assign V/J genes and CDR3, sequences were annotated using PyIR, a Python wrapper for IgBLAST v1.9, with IMGT germline references. Reads with weak V/J assignments (E-value above 1e-6), missing CDR3, stop codons, out-of-frame junctions, or ambiguous translated residues were removed. V3J clonotypes were defined by identical inferred V gene, J gene, and CDR3 amino acid sequence. Percentage overlap between repertoires was calculated by dividing the number of shared unique clonotypes by the size of the smaller repertoire. Repertoire richness was assessed with RTK rarefaction, the Chao1 estimator, and Recon v2.1 estimates of unobserved clonotypes. Generation probabilities for all TCRbeta clonotypes obtained by the gDNA method from a few donors were computed using OLGA. TCRdb holds this immuneACCESS table with in-frame rearrangements only. Some clones are missing; in checked studies, unresolved V genes explain under half, and the rest has no known cause. V, J and clone size are taken as reported in that table, and D and trimming were inferred from the DNA itself. The sample table holds 550,000 to 750,000 clones, of which about 91% were seen once. The ten largest clones represent 24% of the sample.

The TCR comes from a man aged 30 to 39 in good health. The chain links TRBV11-2 with TRBJ1-1, and 11 junction bases match TRBD1. Sequenced input: naive CD8+ T cells sorted from blood. The sample's cell subset or site label is to be understood as: CD45RA+CCR7+. The bases read TGTGCCAGCAGCTCGGACAGGGGGCGCAGTACTGAAGCTTTCTTT. Translated, this is CASSSDRGRSTEAFF.